The 21 T cell receptor beta chains below all came from one sample that was sequenced in a study of neurological immune-mediated disorders. TCRdb passed the 5' RACE reads through MiXCR, listing each CDR3 protein once. The top ten clones hold 5% to 7.5% of a sample with 95,000 or so distinct CDR3 sequences, 3.5% of them seen once. Specimen: PBMCs. Source of these receptors: a woman aged 18-29 years with multiple sclerosis.

This clonotype was observed at least ten times. J is TRBJ1-5 and V is TRBV10-3, with 7 bases aligning to TRBD1. This CDR3 has 16 amino acids. Germline values: CDR1 ENHRY, CDR2 SYGVKD. The ends lost 3 bases at V and 0 bases at J; junction bases unmatched: 5. The CDR3 spells CAISESGQNSNQPQHF. In nucleotides, the CDR3 is TGTGCCATCAGTGAATCGGGACAGAATAGCAATCAGCCCCAGCATTTT.

This clonotype was found a few times. The V gene is TRBV30, the J gene TRBJ2-2; D gene ambiguous. V was pared by 5 bases and J by 0 bases, with 13 bases between. This CDR3 is 15 amino acids long. Germline lookup yields CDR1 GTSNPN and CDR2 SVGIG (reference sequence). The CDR3 DNA is TGTGCCTGGTTGCCCCCATTAGCGAACACCGGGGAGCTGTTTTTT. The encoded protein is CAWLPPLANTGELFF.

Many counts were recorded for this clonotype. The J gene is TRBJ1-6, the V gene TRBV7-9; 7 bases are shared with TRBD1. The CDR3 is made up of 14 amino acids. Germline assignment: CDR1 SEHNR and CDR2 FQNEAQ (reference sequence). V was pared by 5 bases and J by 7 bases, with 5 bases of the junction left unmatched. The CDR3 spells CASSRGTANSPLHF. CDR3 in DNA: TGTGCCAGCAGCAGAGGGACAGCGAATTCACCCCTCCACTTT.

This chain connects TRBV5-4 to TRBJ1-6; D remains unclear. Germline V gives CDR1 SGHNT, CDR2 YYREEE (reference sequence). V was cut by 0 bases and J by 7 bases, with 14 bases left in between. CDR3 length: 16 residues. The CDR3 nucleotides read TGTGCCAGCAGCTTGGCCGGTGGCCTAAAGAATTCACCCCTCCACTTT. Protein product: CASSLAGGLKNSPLHF. Looking up the rest from reference TRBV5-4 and TRBJ1-6 gives the full variable domain: ETGVTQSPTHLIKTRGQQVTLRCSSQSGHNTVSWYQQALGQGPQFIFQYYREEENGRGNFPPRFSGLQFPNYSSELNVNALELDDSALYLCASSLAGGLKNSPLHFGNGTRLTVT.

This clonotype was counted ten times or more. The J gene is TRBJ1-1, the V gene TRBV7-9; D might be TRBD1 (5 bases). The CDR3 extends over 15 amino acids. V was shortened by 4 bases and J by 2 bases, with 14 bases between the two germline ends. Germline loops: CDR1 SEHNR, CDR2 FQNEAQ (reference sequence). CDR3 in DNA: TGTGCCAGCAGCTCCCAAAGGGGCATAAACACTGAAGCTTTCTTT. The encoded protein is CASSSQRGINTEAFF. Supplemented by reference TRBV7-9 and TRBJ1-1, the full variable domain reads DTGVSQNPRHKITKRGQNVTFRCDPISEHNRLYWYRQTLGQGPEFLTYFQNEAQLEKSRLLSDRFSAERPKGSFSTLEIQRTEQGDSAMYLCASSSQRGINTEAFFGQGTRLTVV.

This clonotype has at least ten counts. The chain joins TRBV7-9 to TRBJ2-7; 11 bases are shared with TRBD1. The germline V gene encodes CDR1 SEHNR and CDR2 FQNEAQ (reference sequence). The CDR3 runs 15 residues. Trimming cost V 5 bases and J 5 bases; bases outside gene matches: 8. CDR3 sequence: CASSVGTGGRNEQYF. The CDR3 bases are TGTGCCAGCAGCGTTGGGACAGGGGGAAGGAACGAGCAGTACTTC.

This clonotype appeared many times. CDR3 DNA: TGCAGTGCCCGAGCGGGGGGCCTTGGGGGTAAGCAGTACTTC. Translated: CSARAGGLGGKQYF. The gene calls are TRBV20-1 and TRBJ2-7, with 9 bases matching TRBD2. V lost 6 bases, J lost 8 bases, and 14 bases stayed unmatched. The CDR3 sequence is 14 residues long. Per germline, CDR1 DFQATT and CDR2 SNEGSKA (reference sequence).

This clonotype came up a few times. The chain joins TRBV7-8 to TRBJ2-1; D may be TRBD1 or TRBD2 (6 bases each). Germline assignment: CDR1 SGHVS and CDR2 FQNEAQ. The V end lost 2 bases, the J end lost 7 bases, and 15 bases lay between the germline ends. The CDR3 has 15 amino acids. CDR3 amino acids: CASSLRLGGRNEQFF. CDR3 in DNA: TGTGCCAGCAGCTTAAGACTAGGGGGGAGGAATGAGCAGTTCTTC. Drawing the rest from reference TRBV7-8 and TRBJ2-1, the complete variable domain is GAGVSQSPRYKVAKRGQDVALRCDPISGHVSLFWYQQALGQGPEFLTYFQNEAQLDKSGLPSDRFFAERPEGSVSTLKIQRTQQEDSAVYLCASSLRLGGRNEQFFGPGTRLTVL.

This clonotype was recorded at least ten times. The J gene is TRBJ2-7, the V gene TRBV6-5; D is unresolved. The CDR3 is made up of 14 amino acids. Germline V gene lookup returns CDR1 MNHEY and CDR2 SVGAGI. V was pared by 0 bases and J by 4 bases, with 10 bases between. CDR3 amino acids: CASSYSTGNYEQYF. DNA of the CDR3: TGTGCCAGCAGTTACTCGACGGGCAATTACGAGCAGTACTTC.

The chain is built from TRBV4-1 and TRBJ1-2, with 7 bases identical to TRBD1. V dropped 0 bases and J dropped 5; count of bases not matched to a gene: 12. The CDR3 extends over 17 amino acids. Germline loops: CDR1 MGHRA, CDR2 YSYEKL. CDR3 in DNA: TGCGCCAGCAGCCAAGAATTACCGGGACAGAGAGGATATGGCTACACCTTC. It yields the protein CASSQELPGQRGYGYTF.

There are many counts of this clonotype. J is TRBJ2-3 and V is TRBV7-3; D remains ambiguous. This CDR3 has 13 residues. The V gene's germline CDR1 is SGHTA and CDR2 FQGTGA. V lost 5 bases and J lost 4, with 10 bases in between. The DNA of the CDR3 is TGTGCCAGCAGCGGATCCCGATCAGATACGCAGTATTTT. Translation: CASSGSRSDTQYF.

This clonotype appeared many times. The chain uses TRBV20-1 and TRBJ2-3, with D unresolved. Germline values: CDR1 DFQATT, CDR2 SNEGSKA (reference sequence). This CDR3 region has 13 residues. V was shortened by 4 bases and J by 4 bases, with 12 bases between the two germline ends. CDR3 in DNA: TGCAGTGCTAACCGAAGATTAGCAGATACGCAGTATTTT. The encoded protein is CSANRRLADTQYF.

This clonotype has a count of ten or more. The chain recombines TRBV10-3 with TRBJ1-5, with 9 bases identical to TRBD1. This CDR3 is built from 17 residues. V lost 10 bases, J lost 0 bases, and 13 bases stayed unmatched. Germline loops: CDR1 ENHRY, CDR2 SYGVKD. CDR3 protein: CATRPGQGRNSNQPQHF. The CDR3 DNA sequence: TGTGCCACACGCCCGGGACAGGGAAGAAATAGCAATCAGCCCCAGCATTTT.

This clonotype showed up many times. The chain recombines TRBV6-5 with TRBJ2-7; 8 bases are shared with TRBD1. The CDR3 is 15 amino acids. With V trimmed by 5 bases and J by 4 bases, 10 bases remained unmatched. Germline V gives CDR1 MNHEY, CDR2 SVGAGI. CDR3 coding DNA: TGTGCCAGCAGTGACCCCGGGACAGGAACTTACGAGCAGTACTTC. Translating gives CASSDPGTGTYEQYF.

This clonotype was seen many times. This sequence joins TRBV7-2 and TRBJ2-5, with D possibly being TRBD2 (5 bases). The CDR3 contains 15 residues. From germline, CDR1 is SGHTA and CDR2 FQGNSA. The ends were cut back, 5 bases at V and 4 bases at J, with 17 bases in the middle. The CDR3 sequence is CASSPFPRGRETQYF. The CDR3 nucleotides are TGTGCCAGCAGCCCTTTTCCCCGGGGTCGAGAGACCCAGTACTTC. Using reference TRBV7-2 and TRBJ2-5 for the parts outside the CDR3, the full variable domain is GAGVSQSPSNKVTEKGKDVELRCDPISGHTALYWYRQSLGQGLEFLIYFQGNSAPDKSGLPSDRFSAERTGGSVSTLTIQRTQQEDSAVYLCASSPFPRGRETQYFGPGTRLLVL.

This clonotype was picked up many times. The V and J genes are TRBV7-8 and TRBJ1-1; D is unresolved. Trimming left V 2 bases short and J 1 base short, with 17 bases between. The CDR3 runs to 17 residues. CDR1 is SGHVS, CDR2 FQNEAQ, per germline. The CDR3: CASSLFSGRPENTEAFF. DNA for the CDR3: TGTGCCAGCAGCTTATTCTCTGGGCGACCTGAGAACACTGAAGCTTTCTTT.

This clonotype has a count of ten or more. The chain carries TRBV7-9 and TRBJ2-3, with D perhaps matching TRBD2 (6 bases). CDR1 and CDR2 (germline): SEHNR, FQNEAQ (reference sequence). This CDR3 has 15 residues. Deletions cut 4 bases from V and 0 bases from J, with 11 bases between. The CDR3 here is CASSSAGGSTDTQYF. In DNA form, the CDR3 reads TGTGCCAGCAGCTCCGCCGGGGGTAGCACAGATACGCAGTATTTT.

This clonotype was detected many times. V is TRBV20-1 and J is TRBJ1-1, with a possible D match to TRBD1 (5 bases). V lost 6 bases to trimming and J lost 1 base, with 12 bases between them. The CDR3 spans 13 residues. Germline values: CDR1 DFQATT, CDR2 SNEGSKA (reference sequence). The CDR3 nucleotides read TGCAGTGCCGGGGGGTCGGCGAACACTGAAGCTTTCTTT. Amino acids: CSAGGSANTEAFF.

This clonotype has a count of ten or more. CDR3 residues: CASSRSQRPEAFF. DNA for the CDR3: TGTGCCAGCAGCAGATCCCAACGACCTGAAGCTTTCTTT. The gene calls are TRBV12-3 or TRBV12-4 and TRBJ1-1; D is undetermined. This CDR3 comprises 13 residues. V was cut by 6 bases and J by 6 bases, with 14 bases left in between.

This clonotype has ten or more counts. V gene TRBV6-4 combines with J gene TRBJ1-6; 8 positions match TRBD1. Germline loops: CDR1 MRHNA, CDR2 SNTAGT. The CDR3 is 15 amino acids. J was trimmed by 5 bases and V by 0 bases; bases with no gene match: 0. The CDR3 sequence: CASSDSQGDNSPLHF. DNA of the CDR3: TGTGCCAGCAGTGACTCACAGGGGGATAATTCACCCCTCCACTTT.

This clonotype was recorded many times. The J gene is TRBJ1-1, the V gene TRBV7-9; tentatively, D is TRBD1 (6 bases). In germline, CDR1 is SEHNR, CDR2 FQNEAQ (reference sequence). V dropped 4 bases and J dropped 11 bases, with 14 bases sitting between them. CDR3 length: 12 amino acids. The CDR3 DNA is TGTGCCAGCAGCTCCCCGGGCCAGGGGGCTTTCTTT. Translating it yields CASSSPGQGAFF. Full variable domain (remainder filled in from reference TRBV7-9 and TRBJ1-1): DTGVSQNPRHKITKRGQNVTFRCDPISEHNRLYWYRQTLGQGPEFLTYFQNEAQLEKSRLLSDRFSAERPKGSFSTLEIQRTEQGDSAMYLCASSSPGQGAFFGQGTRLTVV.